This T cell receptor beta chain was observed in a study of T-cell memory formation after mild COVID-19. Across the whole study: In these data, TCR clusters were largely donor specific. Broader study findings: Within pre-infection memory, some responding clones were found, suggesting cross-reactive memory joined.

One entry per CDR3 protein results from TCRdb running MiXCR on the 5' RACE reads. The top ten clones hold 23% of a sample with 190,000 or so distinct CDR3 sequences, over 20% of them seen once. At least ten counts were recorded for this clonotype. Antigen unknown. Trimming took 2 bases from V and 4 from J; bases not matched to a gene: 7. The CDR3 has 15 residues. From germline, CDR1 is KGHSH and CDR2 LQKENI. The chain has TRBV18 and TRBJ2-7; 8 bases are a match to TRBD1. This sequence originates from an adult woman who had mild COVID-19 (a few samples of this study predate the infection). Cell type and time point are not known. Material: PBMCs or a T cell subset sorted from them (not recorded which). The CDR3 nucleotides are TGTGCCAGCTCACCATCCGGGACAGGAGATTACGAGCAGTACTTC. Translating it yields CASSPSGTGDYEQYF.